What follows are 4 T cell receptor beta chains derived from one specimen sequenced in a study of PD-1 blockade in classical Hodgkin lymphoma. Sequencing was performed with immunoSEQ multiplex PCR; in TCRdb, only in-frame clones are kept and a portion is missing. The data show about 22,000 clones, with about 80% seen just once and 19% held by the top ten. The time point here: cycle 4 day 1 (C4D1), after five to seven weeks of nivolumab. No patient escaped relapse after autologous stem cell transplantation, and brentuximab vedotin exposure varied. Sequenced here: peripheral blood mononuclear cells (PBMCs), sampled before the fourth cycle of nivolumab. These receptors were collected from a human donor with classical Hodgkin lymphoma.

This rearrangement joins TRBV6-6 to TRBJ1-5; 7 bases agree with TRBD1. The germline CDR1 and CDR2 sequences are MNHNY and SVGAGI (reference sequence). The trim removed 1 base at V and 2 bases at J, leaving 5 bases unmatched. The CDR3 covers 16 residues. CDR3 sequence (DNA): TGTGCCAGCAGTTACTTACAGGGGTTAGGCAATCAGCCCCAGCATTTT. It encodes CASSYLQGLGNQPQHF.

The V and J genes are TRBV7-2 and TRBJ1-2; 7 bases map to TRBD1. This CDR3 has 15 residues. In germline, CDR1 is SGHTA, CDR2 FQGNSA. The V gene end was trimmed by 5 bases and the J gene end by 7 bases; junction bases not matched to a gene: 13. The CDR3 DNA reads TGTGCCAGCAGCCCCCCGAGGGCAGGGGGAGTTGGCTACACCTTC. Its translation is CASSPPRAGGVGYTF.

CDR3 coding DNA: TGTGCCAGCAGCTCAACCCCCAGTTCCTATGGCTACACCTTC. This gives the protein CASSSTPSSYGYTF. The rearrangement uses TRBV7-4 and TRBJ1-2; D ambiguous. The CDR3 consists of 14 residues. With 4 bases removed from V and 4 bases from J, the gap between germline ends came to 13 bases. CDR1 is SGHVT and CDR2 is SQSDAQ in the germline V gene.

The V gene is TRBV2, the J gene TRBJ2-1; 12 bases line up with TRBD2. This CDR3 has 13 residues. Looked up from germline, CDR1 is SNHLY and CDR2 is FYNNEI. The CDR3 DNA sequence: TGTGCTATTCCGAGGCTAGCGGGAGGGGAGCAGTTCTTC. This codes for CAIPRLAGGEQFF.